Included here is one TCR beta chain sequence, with context. Original handling: Estimates of nucleated cell counts were drawn from the amplification of reference gene primers. Only in-frame clones appear in the TCRdb table, and some are missing; sequencing was by immunoSEQ multiplex PCR. V and J calls plus clone size are reproduced from that table; the DNA served to infer D and trimming. The sample comprises about 130,000 clones, about four fifths of which are singletons, and 12% rests with the top ten. These data are taken from a study of blood T cell repertoires in COVID-19. Study in general: T cells, B-cell-depleted T cells, or PBMCs supplied cDNA or gDNA.

The sample consisted of peripheral blood. This sequence originates from a man in his fifties or sixties with acute or convalescent COVID-19.

The CDR3 protein is CASSQDAVPSYNEQFF. Here the CDR3 DNA reads TGTGCCAGCAGCCAAGATGCAGTCCCATCCTACAATGAGCAGTTCTTC. The chain carries TRBV4-2 and TRBJ2-1, with no clear D. The germline gives CDR1 LGHNA, CDR2 YNFKEQ. Trimming left V 0 bases short and J 1 base short, with 10 bases between. The CDR3 has 16 residues.